This T cell receptor beta chain originates from a study of T cells expressing NK-cell markers. Production of TCR beta cDNA relied on 5'RACE template switching with UMIs. TCRdb reprocessed the 5' RACE reads, with one entry per CDR3 protein and no DNA. This sample contains 550,000 to 600,000 distinct CDR3 sequences. CDR3 length: 16 residues. The genes are TRBV21-1 and TRBJ2-5; TCRdb outputs TRBD2, but without DNA this stays unchecked. TRBV21-1 is a pseudogene locus. The receptor's source is a man in his late teens or twenties in good health. The sequenced sample was blood T cells: a sorted CD56 or NKG2C T cell subset, CD4+ or CD8+ T cells, or bulk PBMC T cells (not recorded which). CDR3 in amino acids: CASSGTSGRALETQYF.